One TCR beta chain is described in this entry. As yet, its antigen is unknown. This entry comes from a study of OX40 agonist ivuxolimab in advanced cancers. Study-level information: The study enrolled dose-escalation patients with hepatocellular carcinoma, melanoma, renal cell or head and neck cancer. Points from the study as a whole: The antigen specificity of the peripheral T cells (those that were expanded) was not determined. Clonal expansion from baseline to week 6 occurred in both CD4+ and CD8+ T cells.

V lost 0 bases and J 1 base, leaving 14 bases between the germline ends. The CDR3 extends over 17 amino acids. Germline-derived CDR1 and CDR2 are LNHDA and SQIVND (reference sequence). Repertoires were generated with immunoSEQ multiplex PCR, while TCRdb's copy carries only in-frame clones and drops some. Among under 70,000 clones listed, roughly nine tenths were seen once. The receptor was isolated from an adult with an advanced solid tumor such as melanoma, head and neck, liver or kidney cancer. This chain links TRBV19 with TRBJ2-3, with D uncertain. The input for sequencing was CD4+ or CD8+ T cells sorted from blood, taken in a trial of the OX40 agonist ivuxolimab. The CDR3 here is CASSIDVTHGGTDTQYF. The CDR3 coding sequence is TGTGCCAGTAGTATAGATGTTACCCATGGAGGCACAGATACGCAGTATTTT.